The source of this TCR beta chain is a study of blood T cell repertoires in COVID-19. In the authors' workflow: Nucleated cell number was recorded as an estimate derived from reference gene primer amplification. The method was immunoSEQ multiplex PCR; TCRdb's version includes in-frame clones alone and lacks a portion of them. The V and J calls and clone size are taken from that table; D and trimming were inferred from the DNA. The sample contains around 150,000 clones, around 80% of which appear only once. Participant ages covered 18 to 89 years across 20 to 25 US areas. Participant-given clinical history determined each cohort assignment. Recovered status in Cohort 3 required two negative PCRs, clearance, or symptom resolution. V lost 6 bases and J 0 bases, leaving 14 bases between the germline ends. The CDR3 runs to 15 residues. Germline V gene sequence: CDR1 MNHEY, CDR2 SVGAGI.

This sequence was found in a man aged 50 to 60 who had recovered from COVID-19. The sample was PBMCs or T cells enriched from blood (not recorded which). The V and J genes are TRBV6-5 and TRBJ1-2; a weak D match, TRBD1 (6 bases). CDR3 loop: CASRAGASTNYGYTF. In nucleotides, the CDR3 is TGTGCCAGCAGGGCAGGGGCGTCGACTAACTATGGCTACACCTTC.